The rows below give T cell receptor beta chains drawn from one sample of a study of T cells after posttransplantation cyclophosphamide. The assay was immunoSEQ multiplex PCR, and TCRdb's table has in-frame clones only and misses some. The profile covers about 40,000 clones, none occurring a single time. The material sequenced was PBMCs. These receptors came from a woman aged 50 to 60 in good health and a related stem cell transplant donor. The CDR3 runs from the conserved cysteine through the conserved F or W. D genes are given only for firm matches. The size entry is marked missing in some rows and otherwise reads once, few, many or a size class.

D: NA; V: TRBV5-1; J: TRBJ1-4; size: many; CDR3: CASSPGSTNEKLFF; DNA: TGCGCCAGCAGCCCCGGGTCAACTAATGAAAAACTGTTTTTT
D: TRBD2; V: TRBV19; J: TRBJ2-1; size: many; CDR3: CASSGSSGSSYNEQFF; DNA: TGTGCCAGTAGTGGCAGCAGCGGGAGCTCCTACAATGAGCAGTTCTTC
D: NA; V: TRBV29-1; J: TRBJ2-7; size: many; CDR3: CSVRHSYEQYF; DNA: TGCAGCGTCCGACACTCCTACGAGCAGTACTTC
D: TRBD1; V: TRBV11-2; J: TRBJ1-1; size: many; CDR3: CASSQPGATQGVNTEAFF; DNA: TGTGCCAGCAGCCAACCGGGGGCCACACAGGGGGTGAACACTGAAGCTTTCTTT
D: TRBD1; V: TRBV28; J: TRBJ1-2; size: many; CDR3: CASSPPYRGGYTF; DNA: TGTGCCAGCAGTCCGCCCTACAGGGGTGGCTACACCTTC
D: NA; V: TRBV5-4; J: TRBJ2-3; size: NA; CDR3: CASSLRFGQLTDTQYF; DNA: TGTGCCAGCAGCTTGAGGTTTGGACAGCTCACAGATACGCAGTATTTT
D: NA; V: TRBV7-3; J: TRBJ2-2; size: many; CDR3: CASWGETGELFF; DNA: TGTGCCAGCTGGGGCGAAACCGGGGAGCTGTTTTTT
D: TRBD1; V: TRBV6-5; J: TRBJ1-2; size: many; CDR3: CASSYSRDRGGYTF; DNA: TGTGCCAGCAGTTACTCCCGGGACAGAGGAGGCTACACCTTC
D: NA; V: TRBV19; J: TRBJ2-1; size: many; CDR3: CASSMRTSSYNEQFF; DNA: TGTGCCAGTAGTATGAGAACTAGCTCCTACAATGAGCAGTTCTTC
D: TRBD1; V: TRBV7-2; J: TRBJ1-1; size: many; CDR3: CASSLGSTGTKNEAFF; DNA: TGTGCCAGCAGCCTGGGGTCGACAGGGACGAAGAATGAAGCTTTCTTT
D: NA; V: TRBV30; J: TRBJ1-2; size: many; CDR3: CAWERGSYGYTF; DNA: TGTGCCTGGGAGAGGGGGAGCTATGGCTACACCTTC
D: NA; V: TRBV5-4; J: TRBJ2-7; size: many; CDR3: CASSLGAINEQYF; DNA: TGTGCCAGCAGCTTGGGGGCCATCAACGAGCAGTACTTC
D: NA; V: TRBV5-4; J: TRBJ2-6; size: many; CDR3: CASSRRGAGANVLTF; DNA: TGTGCCAGCAGCCGCAGGGGGGCTGGGGCCAACGTCCTGACTTTC
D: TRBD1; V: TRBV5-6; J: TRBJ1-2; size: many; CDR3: CASSLAGRGTGSYGYTF; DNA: TGTGCCAGCAGCTTGGCCGGGCGGGGGACAGGCAGCTATGGCTACACCTTC
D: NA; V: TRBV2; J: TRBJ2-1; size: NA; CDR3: CASNLATSYNEQFF; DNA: TGTGCCAGCAACCTGGCAACCTCCTACAATGAGCAGTTCTTC
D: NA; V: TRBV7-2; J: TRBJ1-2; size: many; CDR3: CASSPGGSYGYTF; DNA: TGTGCCAGCAGCCCCGGGGGATCCTATGGCTACACCTTC
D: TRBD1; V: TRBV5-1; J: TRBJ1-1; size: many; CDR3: CASSPEQGANTEAFF; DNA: TGCGCCAGCAGCCCGGAACAGGGGGCTAACACTGAAGCTTTCTTT
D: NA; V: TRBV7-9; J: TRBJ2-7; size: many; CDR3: CASSLGSYEQYF; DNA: TGTGCCAGCAGCTTAGGCAGCTACGAGCAGTACTTC
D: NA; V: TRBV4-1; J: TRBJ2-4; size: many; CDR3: CASSQVRGAKNIQYF; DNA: TGCGCCAGCAGCCAAGTTCGGGGGGCCAAAAACATTCAGTACTTC
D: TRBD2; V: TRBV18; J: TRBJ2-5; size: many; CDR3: CASSPGLAAETQYF; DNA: TGTGCCAGCTCACCGGGACTAGCGGCAGAGACCCAGTACTTC
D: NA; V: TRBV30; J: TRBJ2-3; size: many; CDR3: CAWSWGDFSTDTQYF; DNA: TGTGCCTGGAGCTGGGGGGACTTCTCCACAGATACGCAGTATTTT
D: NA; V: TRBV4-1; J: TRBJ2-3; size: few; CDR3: CASSQGGGRALRDTQYF; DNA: TGCGCCAGCAGCCAAGGCGGAGGTCGGGCGCTGAGGGATACGCAGTATTTT
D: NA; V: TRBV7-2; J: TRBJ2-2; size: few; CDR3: CASSPGGAGDTGELFF; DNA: TGTGCCAGCAGCCCTGGGGGGGCAGGGGACACCGGGGAGCTGTTTTTT
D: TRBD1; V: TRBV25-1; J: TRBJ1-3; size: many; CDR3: CASSGRDRERKNTIYF; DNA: TGTGCCAGCAGTGGACGGGACAGGGAAAGGAAAAACACCATATATTTT
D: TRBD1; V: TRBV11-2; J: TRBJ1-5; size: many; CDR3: CASSLRGDRSAVQHF; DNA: TGTGCCAGCAGCCTCCGGGGGGACAGGTCCGCTGTCCAGCATTTT
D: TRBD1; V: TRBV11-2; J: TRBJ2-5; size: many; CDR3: CASSHGTAFQETQYF; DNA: TGTGCCAGCAGCCACGGGACAGCGTTCCAAGAGACCCAGTACTTC
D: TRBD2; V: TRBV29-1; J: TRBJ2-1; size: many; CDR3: CSVDRTSGRNNEQFF; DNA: TGCAGCGTTGATCGGACTAGCGGAAGGAACAATGAGCAGTTCTTC
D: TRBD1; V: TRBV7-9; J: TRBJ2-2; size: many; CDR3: CASDRGQATGELFF; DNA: TGTGCCAGCGACCGGGGACAGGCCACCGGGGAGCTGTTTTTT